The 22 T cell receptor beta chains below come from one sample, sequenced in a study of cytomegalovirus exposure and HLA in healthy donors. PCR was performed using 60 Vbeta and 13 Jbeta primers. Generated by immunoSEQ multiplex PCR, the TCRdb table keeps only in-frame clones and is missing some. In all, the sample yields under 250,000 clones. The sequenced sample was PBMCs. These receptors all come from a girl aged 2-9 years in good health and CMV-seropositive.

V usage is TRBV18 and J usage is TRBJ2-7, with D possibly being TRBD1 (6 bases). The CDR3 contains 16 residues. V dropped 3 bases and J dropped 0 bases, with 15 bases sitting between them. The germline CDR1 and CDR2 sequences are KGHSH and LQKENI. DNA of the CDR3: TGTGCCAGCTCACCTAGGAGCAGGGGCAGCTCCTACGAGCAGTACTTC. Protein sequence: CASSPRSRGSSYEQYF.

The J gene is TRBJ1-5, the V gene TRBV19, with a tentative D call TRBD1 (5 bases). Germline assignment: CDR1 LNHDA and CDR2 SQIVND (reference sequence). The CDR3 covers 17 residues. V was shortened by 2 bases and J by 0 bases, with 14 bases between the two germline ends. The CDR3 region is CASSIHGATASNQPQHF. For the CDR3, the DNA is TGTGCCAGTAGTATACATGGTGCGACAGCTAGCAATCAGCCCCAGCATTTT.

The gene calls are TRBV6-5 and TRBJ1-2; maybe TRBD1 (5 bases). The germline V gene encodes CDR1 MNHEY and CDR2 SVGAGI. The V end was cut by 0 bases, the J end by 3 bases, with 11 bases between. The CDR3 length is 15 residues. CDR3 protein: CASSYSEQGYYGYTF. In DNA, the CDR3 is TGTGCCAGCAGTTACTCGGAGCAGGGTTACTATGGCTACACCTTC.

V usage is TRBV11-3 and J usage is TRBJ1-5; a weak D match, TRBD1 (6 bases). The V gene's germline CDR1 is SGHNT and CDR2 YENEEA. CDR3 length: 14 residues. V gave up 1 base and J gave up 2 bases, with 6 bases separating them. In DNA, the CDR3 is TGTGCCAGCAGCTTAGGGACAGGCAATCAGCCCCAGCATTTT. This sequence encodes CASSLGTGNQPQHF. The whole variable domain, filled in from reference TRBV11-3 and TRBJ1-5, reads EAGVVQSPRYKIIEKKQPVAFWCNPISGHNTLYWYLQNLGQGPELLIRYENEEAVDDSQLPKDRFSAERLKGVDSTLKIQPAELGDSAVYLCASSLGTGNQPQHFGDGTRLSIL.

V is TRBV5-1 and J is TRBJ2-7; 9 positions match TRBD1. The CDR3 spans 14 residues. Per germline, CDR1 SGHRS and CDR2 YFSETQ. V trimming: 4 bases; J trimming: 5 bases; junction bases outside the gene matches: 7. The CDR3 DNA follows: TGCGCCAGCAGCCCCTCCGGGACAGGGAACGAGCAGTACTTC. It translates to CASSPSGTGNEQYF. The variable domain in full, with the rest retrieved from reference TRBV5-1 and TRBJ2-7, is KAGVTQTPRYLIKTRGQQVTLSCSPISGHRSVSWYQQTPGQGLQFLFEYFSETQRNKGNFPGRFSGRQFSNSRSEMNVSTLELGDSALYLCASSPSGTGNEQYFGPGTRLTVT.

CDR3 bases: TGCGCCAGCAGTCAACCCAGACACAGCTCCTACGAGCAGTACTTC. The encoded protein is CASSQPRHSSYEQYF. V is TRBV23-1 and J is TRBJ2-7; D unclear. TRBV23-1 is an ORF for which the function is uncertain. V was shortened by 2 bases and J by 0 bases, with 11 bases between the two germline ends. The CDR3 covers 15 residues.

This chain uses TRBV7-9 with TRBJ2-7; a weak D match, TRBD2 (5 bases). Germline V CDR1 and CDR2: SEHNR, FQNEAQ (reference sequence). The CDR3 loop spans 14 amino acids. V was cut by 1 base and J by 4 bases, with 11 bases left in between. This chain's CDR3 is CASSLGGDRYEQYF. The CDR3 region has the DNA TGTGCCAGCAGCTTAGGGGGAGATAGGTACGAGCAGTACTTC. Together with reference TRBV7-9 and TRBJ2-7, the CDR3 gives the full variable domain: DTGVSQNPRHKITKRGQNVTFRCDPISEHNRLYWYRQTLGQGPEFLTYFQNEAQLEKSRLLSDRFSAERPKGSFSTLEIQRTEQGDSAMYLCASSLGGDRYEQYFGPGTRLTVT.

The chain carries TRBV18 and TRBJ2-7, with TRBD1 matching over 9 bases. CDR3 length: 16 amino acids. Trimming took 0 bases from V and 1 from J; bases not matched to a gene: 4. Looked up from germline, CDR1 is KGHSH and CDR2 is LQKENI. CDR3 region: CASSPPTGGPSYEQYF. The DNA of the CDR3 is TGTGCCAGCTCACCACCCACAGGGGGCCCTTCCTACGAGCAGTACTTC.

This chain connects TRBV6-5 to TRBJ1-4; TRBD1 matches 8 bases. J gave up 8 bases and V 6 bases, and 5 bases lay outside the gene matches. The CDR3 covers 13 residues. Germline lookup yields CDR1 MNHEY and CDR2 SVGAGI. CDR3 nucleotides: TGTGCCAGCAGAGCTTGGACAGGGGAAAAACTGTTTTTT. This encodes CASRAWTGEKLFF.

The chain couples TRBV6-1 to TRBJ2-4; 9 bases are shared with TRBD2. Germline loops: CDR1 MNHNS, CDR2 SASEGT. This CDR3 contains 14 residues. V lost 10 bases, J lost 7 bases, and 11 bases stayed unmatched. The CDR3 nucleotides are TGTGCCACGAAGTGGGCTAGCGGGGTGAACATTCAGTACTTC. Translating it yields CATKWASGVNIQYF.

V and J are TRBV10-3 and TRBJ2-5; TRBD2 agrees at 7 bases. The CDR3 runs 16 residues. V was clipped by 3 bases and J by 3 bases; unmatched bases: 10. Per germline, CDR1 ENHRY and CDR2 SYGVKD. The CDR3 nucleotides are TGTGCCATCAGTGACCCTCAGCGGGACGAAGAAGAGACCCAGTACTTC. Its translation: CAISDPQRDEEETQYF.

The V call is TRBV28, the J call TRBJ2-2, with D hard to call. In germline, CDR1 is MDHEN, CDR2 SYDVKM. This CDR3 is built from 12 residues. V lost 9 bases and J 1 base, leaving 6 bases between the germline ends. As DNA, the CDR3 is TGTGCCAGTTTAGAGAACACCGGGGAGCTGTTTTTT. Translating gives CASLENTGELFF.

The rearrangement uses TRBV23-1 and TRBJ1-1; D might be TRBD1 (5 bases). TRBV23-1 counts as an open reading frame of uncertain function. The CDR3 consists of 16 residues. Trimming stripped 0 bases from V and 0 bases from J, with 11 bases between. CDR3 nucleotides: TGCGCCAGCAGTCAATCGGGCAGGGCCTTGAACACTGAAGCTTTCTTT. Translation: CASSQSGRALNTEAFF.

Concerning this clone itself: Other DNA sequences in this sample translate to the same CDR3. The chain carries TRBV5-6 and TRBJ2-1; TRBD2 agrees at 11 bases. In germline, CDR1 is SGHDT, CDR2 YYEEEE. Trimming at V came to 4 bases and at J to 3 bases, leaving 3 bases not matched to a gene. This CDR3 spans 15 amino acids. The CDR3 bases are TGTGCCAGCAGCCCCGGGACTAGCGGCTACAATGAGCAGTTCTTC. Protein product: CASSPGTSGYNEQFF.

CDR3 nucleotide sequence: TGCGCCAGCAGCCAAGGGCTAGCGGGGAGCGCCTACAATGAGCAGTTCTTC. Its protein product is CASSQGLAGSAYNEQFF. The genes are TRBV4-1 and TRBJ2-1; 9 bases line up with TRBD2. Germline lookup yields CDR1 MGHRA and CDR2 YSYEKL. With V trimmed by 1 base and J by 2 bases, 6 bases remained unmatched. CDR3 length: 17 amino acids.

The gene calls are TRBV2 and TRBJ1-4; a weak D match, TRBD1 (5 bases). The CDR3 length is 15 residues. The V end was cut by 6 bases, the J end by 4 bases, with 15 bases between. The germline V gene has CDR1 SNHLY and CDR2 FYNNEI. CDR3 loop: CASRPTALINEKLFF. CDR3 bases: TGTGCCAGCAGGCCGACAGCCCTTATTAATGAAAAACTGTTTTTT.

The chain combines TRBV9 with TRBJ2-3; the D gene is possibly TRBD2 (6 bases). This CDR3 has 16 residues. Per germline, CDR1 SGDLS and CDR2 YYNGEE. With 3 bases removed from V and 0 bases from J, the gap between germline ends came to 14 bases. DNA of the CDR3: TGTGCCAGCAGCGCTCATAGACTAGTTAGCACAGATACGCAGTATTTT. Protein: CASSAHRLVSTDTQYF. Full variable domain (missing parts from reference TRBV9 and TRBJ2-3): DSGVTQTPKHLITATGQRVTLRCSPRSGDLSVYWYQQSLDQGLQFLIQYYNGEERAKGNILERFSAQQFPDLHSELNLSSLELGDSALYFCASSAHRLVSTDTQYFGPGTRLTVL.

The chain has TRBV5-1 and TRBJ1-2; the match to TRBD1 covers 12 bases. This CDR3 contains 17 residues. Germline V gene data show CDR1 as SGHRS and CDR2 as YFSETQ. Trimming at V came to 3 bases and at J to 1 base, leaving 7 bases not matched to a gene. CDR3 region: CASSWGTGGELNYGYTF. The CDR3 DNA reads as TGCGCCAGCAGCTGGGGGACAGGGGGCGAGCTTAACTATGGCTACACCTTC.

This chain connects TRBV5-6 to TRBJ2-1; unclear D gene. V lost 6 bases and J 4 bases, leaving 29 bases between the germline ends. CDR1 and CDR2 (germline): SGHDT, YYEEEE. The CDR3 sequence is 19 residues long. CDR3 amino acids: CASTQAQVSRSYFYNEQFF. Here the CDR3 DNA reads TGTGCCAGCACCCAAGCCCAAGTCTCCCGCTCGTATTTTTACAATGAGCAGTTCTTC.

This sequence joins TRBV5-4 and TRBJ2-3; tentative D call: TRBD1 (6 bases). The V and J ends lost 4 bases and 0 bases respectively, with 15 bases between them. CDR1 is SGHNT, CDR2 YYREEE, per germline (reference sequence). The CDR3 has 16 residues. The CDR3 region has the DNA TGTGCCAGCAGCCAAGACAGGCACACTAGCACAGATACGCAGTATTTT. It translates to CASSQDRHTSTDTQYF.

The chain carries TRBV6-1 and TRBJ2-7; 9 bases are a match to TRBD2. This CDR3 has 15 amino acids. With V trimmed by 1 base and J by 3 bases, 4 bases remained unmatched. Per the germline V gene, CDR1 is MNHNS and CDR2 is SASEGT. CDR3 sequence (DNA): TGTGCCAGCAGTGAAGGGGCTAGCGGGATCTACGAGCAGTACTTC. This gives the protein CASSEGASGIYEQYF.

The V call is TRBV19, the J call TRBJ2-1; 9 nucleotides match TRBD1. The CDR3 is made up of 15 amino acids. Trimming at V came to 2 bases and at J to 8 bases, leaving 7 bases not matched to a gene. Germline loops: CDR1 LNHDA, CDR2 SQIVND (reference sequence). CDR3 region: CASSIRPGQGYEQFF. The CDR3 DNA reads as TGTGCCAGTAGTATACGACCGGGACAGGGCTATGAGCAGTTCTTC.